This T cell receptor beta chain was obtained from a study of blood T cell repertoires in COVID-19. The germline V gene has CDR1 LGHNA and CDR2 YSLEER. Trimming stripped 0 bases from V and 4 bases from J, with 10 bases between. There are 14 residues in the CDR3. The count of this clone is one. Authors' processing steps: It was from reference gene primer amplification that nucleated cell counts were estimated. Only in-frame clones appear in the TCRdb table, and some are missing; sequencing was by immunoSEQ multiplex PCR. D and trimming were read from the DNA, whereas the V and J calls and clone size are those reported in that table. The table has roughly 270,000 clones, around 84% seen once.

The chain recombines TRBV4-3 with TRBJ2-7; unclear D gene. This clonotype was sampled from a woman aged 45-65 years who had recovered from COVID-19. Input material: PBMCs or T cells enriched from blood (not recorded which). The CDR3 here is CASSQERLFYEQYF. The CDR3 nucleotides read TGCGCCAGCAGCCAAGAGCGGCTGTTTTACGAGCAGTACTTC.